The sequence of this T cell receptor beta chain was determined in a study of Ad26.COV2.S vaccination and SARS-CoV-2 variants. Of note for this clone: Its antigen is not identified.

Study results and limitations: Spike-specific TCR breadth in vaccine recipients exceeded that seen in placebo recipients.

Sequencing was performed with immunoSEQ multiplex PCR; in TCRdb, only in-frame clones are kept and a portion is missing. The data hold 440,000 or so clones, with roughly 90% observed a single time. Treatment: about 20 received Ad26.COV2.S at low or high dose, single or two shots; a few received placebo; per-sample allocation not given. The samples date from day 63 after the first vaccine or placebo injection. This TCR was recovered from a person between 18 and 60 years old who received the Ad26.COV2.S COVID-19 vaccine or a placebo. The material was peripheral blood, obtained in a trial of Ad26.COV2.S vaccine versus placebo.

The CDR3 protein is CASSLRASGYTVDEQYF. The DNA of the CDR3 is TGCGCCAGCAGCTTGAGAGCCTCGGGATATACTGTGGACGAGCAGTACTTC. The chain uses TRBV5-1 and TRBJ2-7, with D tentatively TRBD2 (5 bases). The CDR3 is 17 residues long. Trimming pared 1 base from V and 5 bases from J, leaving 22 bases between. Germline V lookup: CDR1 SGHRS, CDR2 YFSETQ.